This TCR beta chain was identified during a study of cytomegalovirus exposure and HLA in healthy donors. About the study: Of around 400 genotyped donors, about 81% grouped in the Caucasian-associated ancestry cluster.

Primers for the PCR totalled 60 Vbeta and 13 Jbeta. TCRdb's table, derived via immunoSEQ multiplex PCR, lists solely in-frame clones and lacks some. The data hold about 54,000 clones, with around 78% observed a single time. Study results and limitations: Judged likely to be a sequencing artifact was a cluster of highly shared sequence variants. Some TCR beta chains (more than 150 of them) were listed as cytomegalovirus-associated.

CDR3 length: 13 amino acids. Trimming removed 5 bases from V and 2 bases from J, with 7 bases in between. In germline, CDR1 is SGHTA, CDR2 FQGNSA. On this clone itself: The antigen remains undetermined.

This receptor was identified in a female donor in good health and CMV-seronegative. Sequenced input: PBMCs. The rearrangement links TRBV7-2 to TRBJ1-5; possibly TRBD1 for D (5 bases). In nucleotides, the CDR3 is TGTGCCAGCAGCGTACAGGGCAATCAGCCCCAGCATTTT. Protein sequence: CASSVQGNQPQHF.